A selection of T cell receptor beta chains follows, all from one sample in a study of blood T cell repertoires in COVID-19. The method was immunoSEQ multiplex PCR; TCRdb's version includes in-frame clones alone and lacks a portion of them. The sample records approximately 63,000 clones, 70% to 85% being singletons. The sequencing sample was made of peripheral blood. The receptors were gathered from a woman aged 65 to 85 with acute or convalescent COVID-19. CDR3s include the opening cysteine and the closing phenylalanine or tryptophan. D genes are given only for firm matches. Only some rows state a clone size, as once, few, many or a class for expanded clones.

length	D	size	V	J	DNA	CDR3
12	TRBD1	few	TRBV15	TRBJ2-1	TGTGCCACCAGCGCCAGGGGGAATGAGCAGTTCTTC	CATSARGNEQFF
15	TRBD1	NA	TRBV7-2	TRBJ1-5	TGTGCCAGCAGCTTGACGACAGGGGGCAATCAGCCCCAGCATTTT	CASSLTTGGNQPQHF
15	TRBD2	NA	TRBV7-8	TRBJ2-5	TGTGCCAGCAGTGTTGGACTAGACCAGGGAGAGACCCAGTACTTC	CASSVGLDQGETQYF
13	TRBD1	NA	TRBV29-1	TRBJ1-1	TGCAGCGGAAGACAGGGGATGAACACTGAAGCTTTCTTT	CSGRQGMNTEAFF
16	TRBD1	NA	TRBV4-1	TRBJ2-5	TGCGCCAGCAGCCAAGATAGGGGACAGGCCCAAGAGACCCAGTACTTC	CASSQDRGQAQETQYF
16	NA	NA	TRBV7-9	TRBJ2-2	TGTGCCAGCAGCTTAACCCGGCGCGGGCACACCGGGGAGCTGTTTTTT	CASSLTRRGHTGELFF
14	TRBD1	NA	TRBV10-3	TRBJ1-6	TGTGCCATCAGTGAACAGGGGGCTAGTTCACCCCTCCACTTT	CAISEQGASSPLHF
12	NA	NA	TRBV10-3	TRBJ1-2	TGTGCCATCAGCCCAGGGGTTGAGGGCTACACCTTC	CAISPGVEGYTF
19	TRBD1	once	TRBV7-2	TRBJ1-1	TGTGCCAGCAGCTATGGTGTTGGGCACAGGGGTAAGGTGAACACTGAAGCTTTCTTT	CASSYGVGHRGKVNTEAFF
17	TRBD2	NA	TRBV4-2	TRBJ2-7	TGTGCCAGCAGCCAGCAAATCGGGACTAGCGGAAACTACGAGCAGTACTTC	CASSQQIGTSGNYEQYF
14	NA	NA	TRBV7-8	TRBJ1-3	TGTGCCAGCAGCTTAGGGGCAGCTGGAAACACCATATATTTT	CASSLGAAGNTIYF
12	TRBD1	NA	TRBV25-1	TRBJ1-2	TGTGCCACCAAAGGACAGGGCTATGGCTACACCTTC	CATKGQGYGYTF
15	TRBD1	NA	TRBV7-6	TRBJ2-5	TGTGCCAGCAGCTTAGGAACAGGGGGCCAAGAGACCCAGTACTTC	CASSLGTGGQETQYF
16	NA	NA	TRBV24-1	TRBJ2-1	TGTGCCACCAGTCGCCCTACAGGGAACTCCTACAATGAGCAGTTCTTC	CATSRPTGNSYNEQFF
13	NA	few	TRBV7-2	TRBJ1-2	TGTGCCAGCAGCTTGGTCAGGAACTATGGCTACACCTTC	CASSLVRNYGYTF
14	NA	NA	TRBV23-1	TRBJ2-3	TGCGCCAGCAGTCTTCCGCTGCGGGGGCCCCGGCAGTATTTT	CASSLPLRGPRQYF
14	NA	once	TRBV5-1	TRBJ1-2	TGCGCCAGCAGCATACAGCCAGGGGATATTGGCTACACCTTC	CASSIQPGDIGYTF
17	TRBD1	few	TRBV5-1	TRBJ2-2	TGCGCCAGCAGCTGGGGACAGGGCTACTTGAACACCGGGGAGCTGTTTTTT	CASSWGQGYLNTGELFF
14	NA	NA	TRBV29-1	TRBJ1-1	TGCAGCGTTGTTCAGGGGAACGGTAAGACTGAAGCTTTCTTT	CSVVQGNGKTEAFF
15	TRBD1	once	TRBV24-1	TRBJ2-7	TGTGCCACCACTGGGGCCAGGGGGCCCGACTACGAGCAGTACTTC	CATTGARGPDYEQYF
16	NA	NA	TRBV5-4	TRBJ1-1	TGTGCCAGCAGCGAAGACCCCGGTGGGCCGAACACTGAAGCTTTCTTT	CASSEDPGGPNTEAFF
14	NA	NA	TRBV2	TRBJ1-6	TGTGCCAGCAGCCTAGACGAGTATAATTCACCCCTCCACTTT	CASSLDEYNSPLHF
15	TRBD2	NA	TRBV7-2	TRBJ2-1	TGTGCCAGCAGCTCACCTAGCGGGGGCTACAATGAGCAGTTCTTC	CASSSPSGGYNEQFF